The 23 T cell receptor beta chains presented below share a single source sample, sequenced in a study of blood T cell repertoires in COVID-19 (dated by TCRdb to the early 2020s). Libraries came from the immunoSEQ multiplex PCR assay. TCRdb stores this immuneACCESS table with in-frame sequences only. Part of the clones is absent; in the studies checked, under half of the shortfall reflects unresolved V genes, and no reason is known for the rest. The sample has 300,000 or so clones on record, about 90% of them singletons. The biggest ten clones account for roughly 3.6% of the sample. Material for sequencing was peripheral blood. The source is a woman aged 40 to 50 with acute or convalescent COVID-19.

V is TRBV5-6 and J is TRBJ1-2; D is uncertain. CDR3 length: 14 residues. Between the trimmed V and J ends, which lost 0 bases and 6 bases, there was a span of 12 bases. Germline V CDR1 and CDR2: SGHDT, YYEEEE. Here the CDR3 reads CASSLVGSENGYTF. The CDR3 nucleotides read TGTGCCAGCAGCTTGGTTGGTAGTGAGAATGGCTACACCTTC.

This chain connects TRBV5-1 to TRBJ1-4, with TRBD1 matching 10 bases. Germline assignment: CDR1 SGHRS and CDR2 YFSETQ. The CDR3 runs to 16 residues. Trimming at V came to 4 bases and at J to 7 bases, leaving 10 bases not matched to a gene. For the CDR3, the DNA is TGCGCCAGCAGCAAAACCTCGACAGGGGGCTCTGAAAAACTGTTTTTT. This encodes CASSKTSTGGSEKLFF. The variable domain in full, with the rest retrieved from reference TRBV5-1 and TRBJ1-4, is KAGVTQTPRYLIKTRGQQVTLSCSPISGHRSVSWYQQTPGQGLQFLFEYFSETQRNKGNFPGRFSGRQFSNSRSEMNVSTLELGDSALYLCASSKTSTGGSEKLFFGSGTQLSVL.

V is TRBV5-4 and J is TRBJ2-5, with 11 positions matching TRBD2. Per the germline V gene, CDR1 is SGHNT and CDR2 is YYREEE (reference sequence). The CDR3 is 14 amino acids. The V segment lost 4 bases and the J segment 9 bases; nucleotides outside the gene matches: 8. The chain's CDR3 is CASSRASGGLPQYF. The CDR3 DNA follows: TGTGCCAGCAGCCGAGCTAGCGGGGGGTTACCCCAGTACTTC.

The chain couples TRBV9 to TRBJ2-5, with a possible D match to TRBD1 (6 bases). Trimming stripped 4 bases from V and 7 bases from J, with 20 bases between. Germline CDR1 reads SGDLS; CDR2 reads YYNGEE. The CDR3 totals 15 residues. This CDR3 is CASSSRSKGEGTQYF. In nucleotides, the CDR3 is TGTGCCAGCAGCTCCCGAAGTAAGGGGGAAGGGACCCAGTACTTC. The full variable domain, its missing parts supplied by reference TRBV9 and TRBJ2-5, is DSGVTQTPKHLITATGQRVTLRCSPRSGDLSVYWYQQSLDQGLQFLIQYYNGEERAKGNILERFSAQQFPDLHSELNLSSLELGDSALYFCASSSRSKGEGTQYFGPGTRLLVL.

The chain is built from TRBV6-5 and TRBJ1-2, with D uncertain. V lost 5 bases, J lost 3 bases, and 10 bases lay in between. The CDR3 has 13 residues. Germline lookup yields CDR1 MNHEY and CDR2 SVGAGI. The DNA of the CDR3 is TGTGCCAGCAGTACGGGATCCCACTATGGCTACACCTTC. It codes for CASSTGSHYGYTF.

The CDR3 DNA reads as TGTGCCACCGCGACGGGGCAGGGGGCTGACCTTGAAGCTTTCTTT. It codes for CATATGQGADLEAFF. This rearrangement joins TRBV24-1 to TRBJ1-1; 8 positions agree with TRBD1. Germline V CDR1 and CDR2: KGHDR, SFDVKD. This CDR3 comprises 15 residues. J lost 7 bases, V lost 9 bases, and 15 bases had no gene match.

The V gene is TRBV30, the J gene TRBJ2-6; D is uncertain. Deletions cut 3 bases from V and 3 bases from J, with 6 bases between. This CDR3 region has 13 residues. From germline, CDR1 is GTSNPN and CDR2 SVGIG (reference sequence). The CDR3 region is CAWRLSGANVLTF. The CDR3 region has the DNA TGTGCCTGGAGACTTAGTGGGGCCAACGTCCTGACTTTC.

This chain connects TRBV10-3 to TRBJ2-2; the D is unclear. CDR1 is ENHRY and CDR2 is SYGVKD in the germline V gene. V lost 3 bases, J lost 0 bases, and 17 bases lay in between. CDR3 length: 18 amino acids. The CDR3 sequence: CAISEFRSGSPNTGELFF. The CDR3 bases are TGTGCCATCAGTGAATTTCGTTCGGGTTCACCGAACACCGGGGAGCTGTTTTTT.

CDR3 in DNA: TGCGCCAGCGGACAGGCCGCGAACACCGGGGAGCTGTTTTTT. It is translated as CASGQAANTGELFF. The J gene is TRBJ2-2, the V gene TRBV10-1, with 7 nucleotides matching TRBD1. The junction had 3 bases not matched to a gene; V was cut back by 8 bases and J by 0 bases. This CDR3 contains 14 residues. Germline loops: CDR1 WNHNN, CDR2 SYGVQD (reference sequence).

CDR3 sequence (DNA): TGTGCCACCTCCGGGAAAACGCCCTACAATCAGCCCCAGCATTTT. Protein product: CATSGKTPYNQPQHF. The chain joins TRBV10-3 to TRBJ1-5; D is unclear. Germline V lookup: CDR1 ENHRY, CDR2 SYGVKD. The ends were cut back, 10 bases at V and 3 bases at J, with 19 bases in the middle. The CDR3 has 15 amino acids.

The J gene is TRBJ1-1, the V gene TRBV7-6, with a weak D call TRBD1 (5 bases). Between the trimmed V and J ends, which lost 5 bases and 1 base, there was a span of 11 bases. The CDR3 extends over 14 amino acids. CDR1 and CDR2 from the germline V gene are SGHVS and FNYEAQ. The CDR3 loop is CASSPGHQNTEAFF. CDR3 sequence (DNA): TGTGCCAGCAGCCCCGGACATCAGAACACTGAAGCTTTCTTT. The variable domain in full, with the rest retrieved from reference TRBV7-6 and TRBJ1-1, is GAGVSQSPRYKVTKRGQDVALRCDPISGHVSLYWYRQALGQGPEFLTYFNYEAQQDKSGLPNDRFSAERPEGSISTLTIQRTEQRDSAMYRCASSPGHQNTEAFFGQGTRLTVV.

This rearrangement joins TRBV3-1 (or the pseudogene TRBV3-2) to TRBJ1-5; D is unclear. V dropped 1 base and J dropped 7 bases, with 5 bases sitting between them. Germline CDR1 reads LGHDT; CDR2 reads YNNKEL (reference sequence). This CDR3 has 12 residues. The chain's CDR3 is CASSQGGQPQHF. In nucleotides, the CDR3 is TGTGCCAGCAGCCAAGGAGGGCAGCCCCAGCATTTT.

This chain uses TRBV2 with TRBJ2-2; 9 positions agree with TRBD1. Germline CDR1 and CDR2: SNHLY and FYNNEI. The CDR3 contains 14 residues. Trimming cost V 10 bases and J 6 bases; bases outside gene matches: 9. DNA for the CDR3: TGTGCCACTGGACAGGGGCGTCGCGCCGGGGAGCTGTTTTTT. This codes for CATGQGRRAGELFF.

The gene calls are TRBV15 and TRBJ1-1, with 8 positions matching TRBD1. V was pared by 3 bases and J by 1 base, with 7 bases of the junction left unmatched. The CDR3 length is 16 residues. Germline V CDR1 and CDR2: LNHNV, YYDKDF (reference sequence). The CDR3 region has the DNA TGTGCCACCAGCAGCTACTCAGGGGGCGGGAACACTGAAGCTTTCTTT. Translated, it gives CATSSYSGGGNTEAFF.

The chain carries TRBV5-8 and TRBJ1-5; 9 nucleotides line up with TRBD1. With 4 bases clipped from V and 2 bases from J, the junction kept 4 bases outside the gene matches. In germline, CDR1 is SGHTS, CDR2 YDEGEE. The CDR3 loop spans 15 amino acids. DNA for the CDR3: TGTGCCAGCAGCCCGGGGACAGGGCGCAATCAGCCCCAGCATTTT. Residues: CASSPGTGRNQPQHF.

This chain links TRBV2 with TRBJ1-5, with TRBD1 matching 7 bases. V shed 6 bases and J 4 bases; nucleotides not matched to a gene: 9. The CDR3 has 15 amino acids. Per germline, CDR1 SNHLY and CDR2 FYNNEI. The CDR3 reads CASRGRTGSNQPQHF. The DNA for the CDR3 is TGTGCCAGCAGGGGCCGGACAGGTAGTAATCAGCCCCAGCATTTT.

The V gene is TRBV14, the J gene TRBJ2-3, with TRBD2 as a possible D gene (7 bases). CDR3 length: 17 residues. The V and J ends lost 0 bases and 0 bases respectively, with 13 bases between them. The germline V gene has CDR1 SGHDN and CDR2 FVKESK. This CDR3 reads CASSQEFAGASTDTQYF. The DNA for the CDR3 is TGTGCCAGCAGCCAAGAATTCGCGGGGGCGAGCACAGATACGCAGTATTTT.

In its sample, this clone was seen once. The chain is built from TRBV6-5 and TRBJ1-2; D remains unclear. CDR1 and CDR2 from the germline V gene are MNHEY and SVGAGI. Trimming shortened V by 6 bases and J by 1 base, and 12 bases separated the two germline ends. This CDR3 region has 14 residues. As DNA, the CDR3 is TGTGCCAGCAGGACACCCGATCTTAACTATGGCTACACCTTC. Its protein is CASRTPDLNYGYTF.

V gene TRBV5-1 combines with J gene TRBJ1-3; TRBD1 might be the D (5 bases). The V gene's germline CDR1 is SGHRS and CDR2 YFSETQ. The CDR3 has 16 residues. V was clipped by 2 bases and J by 2 bases, with 14 bases between them. The CDR3 DNA reads as TGCGCCAGCAGCTTCCGAAAGGGGATCGCTGGAAACACCATATATTTT. Its protein is CASSFRKGIAGNTIYF.

The rearrangement uses TRBV5-4 and TRBJ1-4; 8 bases align to TRBD1. Trimming at V came to 0 bases and at J to 8 bases, leaving 12 bases not matched to a gene. The CDR3 contains 17 residues. Germline values: CDR1 SGHNT, CDR2 YYREEE (reference sequence). This CDR3 reads CASSLDGPGGAGEKLFF. Here the CDR3 DNA reads TGTGCCAGCAGCTTGGACGGTCCAGGGGGCGCCGGAGAAAAACTGTTTTTT.

The V call is TRBV18, the J call TRBJ1-4, with a weak D call TRBD1 (5 bases). CDR1 is KGHSH, CDR2 LQKENI, per germline. V was shortened by 4 bases and J by 8 bases, with 17 bases between the two germline ends. The CDR3 consists of 15 residues. The CDR3 sequence is CASSHVGGTGEKLFF. The CDR3 DNA reads as TGTGCCAGCTCACACGTGGGGGGAACTGGAGAAAAACTGTTTTTT.

This sequence joins TRBV10-1 and TRBJ2-3, with TRBD2 identical over 7 bases. V gave up 6 bases and J gave up 1 base; unmatched junction bases: 4. Germline-derived CDR1 and CDR2 are WNHNN and SYGVQD (reference sequence). CDR3 length equals 14 residues. CDR3 loop: CASRSSGGTDTQYF. The CDR3 DNA follows: TGCGCCAGCAGGTCAAGCGGGGGCACAGATACGCAGTATTTT.

The chain couples TRBV2 to TRBJ1-2, with 8 bases that match TRBD1. This CDR3 is 14 amino acids long. J gave up 12 bases and V 6 bases, and 15 bases lay outside the gene matches. Germline CDR1 is SNHLY and CDR2 is FYNNEI. The CDR3 DNA reads TGTGCCAGCAGGGAGCTCAGGGGGCTGGGCTTAGACACCTTC. Translation gives CASRELRGLGLDTF.